The 10 T cell receptor beta chains given below trace back to one sample, sequenced in a study of T-cell reconstitution after alpha-beta-depleted transplantation in children. Library preparation (for TCRbeta) was performed with unique molecular identifiers. TCRdb called the PCR reads again in MiXCR, with one record for every CDR3 protein. The sample holds hundreds of thousands of distinct CDR3 sequences; approximately 15% are singletons and the top ten take approximately 1%. This specimen was PBMCs from the stem cell graft donor, taken from the stem cell graft. The receptor source for this set is a human donor who donated a stem cell graft to a child with acute myeloid leukemia.

As for this clonotype: A read error is possible here, since a much larger clone lies one base away. The genes are TRBV15 and TRBJ2-7; D is possibly TRBD1 (6 bases). Germline lookup yields CDR1 LNHNV and CDR2 YYDKDF (reference sequence). The V end lost 5 bases, the J end lost 5 bases, and 16 bases lay between the germline ends. This CDR3 is 14 amino acids long. The CDR3 is CATSGRDNPHEQYF. As DNA, the CDR3 is TGTGCCACCAGCGGAAGGGACAACCCCCACGAGCAGTACTTC. The complete variable domain, with remaining parts taken from reference TRBV15 and TRBJ2-7, reads DAMVIQNPRYQVTQFGKPVTLSCSQTLNHNVMYWYQQKSSQAPKLLFHYYDKDFNNEADTPDNFQSRRPNTSFCFLDIRSPGLGDTAMYLCATSGRDNPHEQYFGPGTRLTVT.

In regard to this clonotype: A read error is likely, as this CDR3 ends without the conserved phenylalanine or tryptophan. This chain uses TRBV15 with TRBJ2-1, with D perhaps matching TRBD2 (5 bases). The germline gives CDR1 LNHNV, CDR2 YYDKDF (reference sequence). Trimming removed 5 bases at V and 12 bases at J, with 14 bases between. CDR3 length equals 12 residues. DNA for the CDR3: TGTGCCACCAGCTCGCGTAGGGAGTGGCAGTTCCTC. Translating it yields CATSSRREWQFL.

This clonotype was picked up many times. This chain joins TRBV7-2 and TRBJ2-7; possibly TRBD2 for D (6 bases). CDR1 is SGHTA, CDR2 FQGNSA, per germline. This CDR3 comprises 13 residues. Trimming removed 5 bases from V and 9 bases from J, with 17 bases in between. CDR3 bases: TGTGCCAGCAGCGTAGACGGAGGGTCTCGGCAGTACGTC. Protein sequence: CASSVDGGSRQYV.

This clonotype appeared many times. The V call is TRBV10-3, the J call TRBJ2-1, with TRBD1 matching 7 bases. The CDR3 loop spans 13 amino acids. The germline V gene encodes CDR1 ENHRY and CDR2 SYGVKD. J gave up 3 bases and V 9 bases, and 5 bases lay outside the gene matches. The CDR3 region is CAIGGAHYNEQFF. CDR3 coding DNA: TGTGCCATAGGGGGCGCGCACTACAATGAGCAGTTCTTC.

For the CDR3, the DNA is TGCAGTGCTAGGGTGAGGCCTAACTATGGCTACACCTTC. It specifies CSARVRPNYGYTF. V usage is TRBV20-1 and J usage is TRBJ1-2; D not resolved. Germline loops: CDR1 DFQATT, CDR2 SNEGSKA (reference sequence). V lost 3 bases and J lost 0, with 8 bases in between. CDR3 length: 13 amino acids.

This clonotype has only a few counts. The rearrangement uses TRBV12-3 or TRBV12-4 and TRBJ1-1; possible D gene TRBD1, 5 bases. The CDR3 is made up of 15 amino acids. Trimming took off 3 bases at V and 1 base at J, with 12 bases between the two ends. In nucleotides, the CDR3 is TGTGCCAGCAGTTTGTCGGTGACAGCGAACACTGAAGCTTTCTTT. This translates into CASSLSVTANTEAFF.

This chain joins TRBV7-2 and TRBJ1-1, with D perhaps matching TRBD1 (5 bases). Trimming pared 4 bases from V and 0 bases from J, leaving 12 bases between. The germline gives CDR1 SGHTA, CDR2 FQGNSA. The CDR3 is 15 residues long. CDR3 loop: CASSSRQTMNTEAFF. As DNA, the CDR3 is TGTGCCAGCAGCTCCCGACAGACCATGAACACTGAAGCTTTCTTT. Filled out from reference TRBV7-2 and TRBJ1-1, the complete variable domain reads GAGVSQSPSNKVTEKGKDVELRCDPISGHTALYWYRQSLGQGLEFLIYFQGNSAPDKSGLPSDRFSAERTGGSVSTLTIQRTQQEDSAVYLCASSSRQTMNTEAFFGQGTRLTVV.

J is TRBJ2-1 and V is TRBV11-2, with D maybe TRBD1 (5 bases). Germline-derived CDR1 and CDR2 are SGHAT and FQNNGV. Trimming stripped 2 bases from V and 0 bases from J, with 8 bases between. The CDR3 length is 15 residues. CDR3 loop: CASSLQGNSYNEQFF. The CDR3 DNA reads as TGTGCCAGCAGCTTACAGGGCAACTCCTACAATGAGCAGTTCTTC.

This clonotype appeared a few times. The chain carries TRBV7-2 and TRBJ2-7; D is unclear. V lost 4 bases and J lost 5, with 21 bases in between. Germline loops: CDR1 SGHTA, CDR2 FQGNSA. This CDR3 has 16 residues. The CDR3 nucleotides are TGTGCCAGCAGCTCGTACGGGCAGGCACCCCTCGACGAGCAGTACTTC. Its protein is CASSSYGQAPLDEQYF.

This clonotype has more than one count but fewer than ten. The chain joins TRBV20-1 to TRBJ2-3, with D uncertain. The length of the CDR3 is 10 residues. Per germline, CDR1 DFQATT and CDR2 SNEGSKA (reference sequence). V lost 7 bases to trimming and J lost 4 bases, with 6 bases between them. CDR3 sequence: CSGWADTQYF. CDR3 DNA: TGCAGTGGGTGGGCAGATACGCAGTATTTT.